This entry describes one T cell receptor beta chain. Its target is not known. This specimen comes from a study of T cell responses to AZD1222 COVID-19 vaccine. Study findings and constraints: Following two doses of AZD1222, Spike-specific TCR breadth and depth rose. Regions left unmutated in variants are reportedly the target of nearly half of spike-specific TCRs.

CDR1 is SGHTA and CDR2 is FQGNSA in the germline V gene. The CDR3 is 15 residues long. V lost 1 base, J lost 2 bases, and 9 bases lay in between. Some clones are missing from TCRdb's copy, which holds only in-frame ones; the method was immunoSEQ multiplex PCR. The table lists around 87,000 clones, more than 75% of them singletons, with roughly 10% in the top ten. This sequence joins TRBV7-2 and TRBJ1-3; D is ambiguous. The material was peripheral blood, obtained on day 0 of AZD1222 vaccination. The sequence derives from an adult in good health. The chain's CDR3 is CASSLVGVTGNTIYF. In DNA, the CDR3 is TGTGCCAGCAGCTTAGTCGGGGTAACTGGAAACACCATATATTTT.